This TCR beta chain was retrieved from a study of cytomegalovirus exposure and HLA in healthy donors. Study-level findings and limits: Several of the most significant clusters appeared, in a later analysis, to be linked to common viral pathogens. TCR beta V- and J-gene trimming was later associated with a missense DCLRE1C variant. Likely technical artifact: a cluster of highly shared sequence variants.

PCR used 60 Vbeta primers and 13 Jbeta primers. Per the authors' pipeline: The authors later counted roughly 77 million unique TCR beta chains, some 10 million of them shared. The protocol was immunoSEQ multiplex PCR, while the TCRdb copy is restricted to in-frame clones and leaves out a portion. From that table come the V and J calls and clone size; the DNA was used to work out D and trimming. The repertoire holds approximately 110,000 clones, with 73% as singletons. About this clone: Its specificity is unknown.

Germline trimming cut 6 bases from V and 4 bases from J; bases unmatched to any gene: 9. The CDR3 has 15 residues. Germline V gene lookup returns CDR1 SGHVS and CDR2 FQNEAQ. The rearrangement links TRBV7-8 to TRBJ1-2; 9 bases map to TRBD1. The sample comprised PBMCs. This sequence originates from a man aged 35 to 55 in good health and CMV-seronegative. CDR3 in DNA: TGTGCCAGCAGTTTAACCGAACAGGGGGCCTATGGCTACACCTTC. This gives the protein CASSLTEQGAYGYTF.